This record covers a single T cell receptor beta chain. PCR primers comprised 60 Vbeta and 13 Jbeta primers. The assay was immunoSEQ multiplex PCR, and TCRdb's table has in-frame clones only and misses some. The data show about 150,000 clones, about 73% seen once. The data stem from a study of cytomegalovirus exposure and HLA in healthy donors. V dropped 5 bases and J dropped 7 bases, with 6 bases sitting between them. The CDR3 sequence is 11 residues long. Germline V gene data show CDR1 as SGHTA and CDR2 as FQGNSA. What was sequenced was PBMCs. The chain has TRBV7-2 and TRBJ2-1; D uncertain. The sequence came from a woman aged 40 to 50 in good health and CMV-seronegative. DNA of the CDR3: TGTGCCAGCAGCCAGATGAATGAGCAGTTCTTC. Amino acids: CASSQMNEQFF.